A selection of T cell receptor beta chains follows, all from one sample in a study of OX40 agonist ivuxolimab in advanced cancers. TCRdb's table, derived via immunoSEQ multiplex PCR, lists solely in-frame clones and lacks some. The sample contains 35,000 to 45,000 clones, around 92% of which appear only once. This material consisted of CD4+ or CD8+ T cells sorted from blood, taken in a trial of the OX40 agonist ivuxolimab. The receptors were sampled from an adult with an advanced solid tumor such as melanoma, head and neck, liver or kidney cancer. CDR3s include the opening cysteine and the closing phenylalanine or tryptophan. The order of the fields is D gene, V gene, J gene, clone size, CDR3 DNA, CDR3 protein. A D gene is named only where the DNA matches it firmly. Clone size appears in some rows only: once, few, many, or a class for an expanded clone.

>TRBD1|TRBV29-1|TRBJ2-7|NA
TGCAGCGTTGAAGGGACAGGCTACGAGCAGTACTTC
CSVEGTGYEQYF
>NA|TRBV7-8|TRBJ2-3|NA
TGTGCCAGCAGCTTAACCGGGAGCAATTACGGAGATACGCAGTATTTT
CASSLTGSNYGDTQYF
>NA|TRBV13|TRBJ1-1|once
TGTGCCAGCAGCTTAGGCGACAAAAGACGAGAAGCTTTCTTT
CASSLGDKRREAFF
>NA|TRBV4-1|TRBJ2-1|NA
TGCGCCAGCAGCCAAGCATTGGAAGGGATCAATGAGCAGTTCTTC
CASSQALEGINEQFF
>NA|TRBV21-1|TRBJ1-4|NA
TGTGCCAGCACCAACGGCAGAATTAATGAAAAACTGTTTTTT
CASTNGRINEKLFF
>NA|TRBV19|TRBJ2-2|NA
TGTGCCAGTAGTCTAGGCAAGGGTATAATCTCCGGGGAGCTGTTTTTT
CASSLGKGIISGELFF
>TRBD2|TRBV11-2|TRBJ2-7|NA
TGTGCCAGCAGCTGGGGACTAGCGGGAAAGATACCTGTGAGAAACGAGCAGTACTTC
CASSWGLAGKIPVRNEQYF
>NA|TRBV2|TRBJ2-7|NA
TGTGCCAGCAGTGACGGCGGGGTGCCTCTGGAGGACTACTACGAGCAGTACTTC
CASSDGGVPLEDYYEQYF
>TRBD2|TRBV19|TRBJ2-7|NA
TGTGCCAGTAGTATAACTAGCGGGAGAACCTACGAGCAGTACTTC
CASSITSGRTYEQYF
>TRBD1|TRBV19|TRBJ2-1|NA
TGTGCCAGTAGTATCATGACAGGGCTTGACAATGAGCAGTTCTTC
CASSIMTGLDNEQFF
>TRBD2|TRBV19|TRBJ2-7|NA
TGTGCCAGTAGTATCGCGGCGGGGGGCGAAACCTACGAGCAGTACTTC
CASSIAAGGETYEQYF
>NA|TRBV28|TRBJ1-1|NA
TGTGCCAGCAGCTTGTCTCACAGGGAAGCTTTCTTT
CASSLSHREAFF
>TRBD1|TRBV11-3|TRBJ2-7|NA
TGTGCCAGCAGCTTAACGGGACAGGGAGCCTACGAGCAGTACTTC
CASSLTGQGAYEQYF
>NA|TRBV7-9|TRBJ1-1|NA
TGTGCCAGCAGCTTAGAAGGGGGCACTGAAGCTTTCTTT
CASSLEGGTEAFF
>TRBD1|TRBV9|TRBJ2-1|NA
TGTGCCAGCAGCGTACCAGGGGGAGATGAGCAGTTCTTC
CASSVPGGDEQFF
>TRBD1|TRBV25-1|TRBJ2-2|NA
TGTGCCGGCAGTGGGGACAGGTTAGGCACCGGGGAGCTGTTTTTT
CAGSGDRLGTGELFF
>NA|TRBV28|TRBJ1-5|NA
TGTGCCAGCACTGGGATGGGGGCGAGCAATCAGCCCCAGCATTTT
CASTGMGASNQPQHF